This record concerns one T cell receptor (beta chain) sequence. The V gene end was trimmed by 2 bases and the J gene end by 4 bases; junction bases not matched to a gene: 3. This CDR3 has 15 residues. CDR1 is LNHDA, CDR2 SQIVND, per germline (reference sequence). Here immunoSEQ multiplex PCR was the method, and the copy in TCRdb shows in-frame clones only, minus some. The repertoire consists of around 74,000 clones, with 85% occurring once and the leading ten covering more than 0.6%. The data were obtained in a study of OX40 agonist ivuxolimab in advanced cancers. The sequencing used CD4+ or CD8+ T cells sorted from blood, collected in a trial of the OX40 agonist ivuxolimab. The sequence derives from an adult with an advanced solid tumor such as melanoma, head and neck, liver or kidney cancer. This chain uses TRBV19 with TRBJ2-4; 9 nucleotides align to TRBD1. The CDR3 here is CASSILGQGKNIQYF. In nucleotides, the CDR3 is TGTGCCAGTAGTATACTGGGACAGGGAAAAAACATTCAGTACTTC. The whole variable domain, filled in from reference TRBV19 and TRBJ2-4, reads DGGITQSPKYLFRKEGQNVTLSCEQNLNHDAMYWYRQDPGQGLRLIYYSQIVNDFQKGDIAEGYSVSREKKESFPLTVTSAQKNPTAFYLCASSILGQGKNIQYFGAGTRLSVL.